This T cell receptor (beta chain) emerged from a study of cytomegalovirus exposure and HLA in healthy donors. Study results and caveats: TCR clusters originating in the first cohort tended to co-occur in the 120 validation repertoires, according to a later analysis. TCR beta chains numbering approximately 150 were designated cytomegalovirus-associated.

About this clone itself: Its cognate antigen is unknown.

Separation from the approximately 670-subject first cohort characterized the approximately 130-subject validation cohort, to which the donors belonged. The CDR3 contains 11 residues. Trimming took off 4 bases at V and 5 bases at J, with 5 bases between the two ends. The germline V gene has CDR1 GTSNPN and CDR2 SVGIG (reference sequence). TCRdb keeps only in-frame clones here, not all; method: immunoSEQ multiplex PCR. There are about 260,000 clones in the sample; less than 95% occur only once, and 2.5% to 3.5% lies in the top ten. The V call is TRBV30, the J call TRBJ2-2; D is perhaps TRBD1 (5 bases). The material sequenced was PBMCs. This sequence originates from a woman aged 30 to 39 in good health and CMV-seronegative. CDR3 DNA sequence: TGTGCCTGGACAGGGACCGGGGAGCTGTTTTTT. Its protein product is CAWTGTGELFF.